This TCR beta chain originates from a study of T cells in localized non-small cell lung cancer. About this clone: As yet, its antigen is unknown.

Profiling relied on immunoSEQ multiplex PCR, and the TCRdb table lists in-frame clones only, not all of them. The table has about 91,000 clones, roughly 86% seen once; the top ten hold about 15%. The CDR3 contains 12 residues. CDR1 and CDR2 (germline): SEHNR, FQNEAQ (reference sequence). V lost 6 bases and J lost 4, with 9 bases in between. Study-level results: Adjacent lung tissue had a median around 50 of the top 100 clones found in the tumor. Greater T cell density in blood accompanied longer overall survival. Heterogeneity remains possible because sequencing was limited to only one tumor region. Clonality of T cells reached its maximum in uninvolved adjacent lung, surpassing tumor.

The TCR comes from a man between 40 and 75 years old with stage I squamous cell lung carcinoma. V is TRBV7-9 and J is TRBJ1-1; tentative D call: TRBD1 (5 bases). This material consisted of peripheral blood, taken before any cancer treatment. DNA for the CDR3: TGTGCCAGCAGTTGGGGGGGCACTGAAGCTTTCTTT. This sequence encodes CASSWGGTEAFF. The complete variable domain, with remaining parts taken from reference TRBV7-9 and TRBJ1-1, reads DTGVSQNPRHKITKRGQNVTFRCDPISEHNRLYWYRQTLGQGPEFLTYFQNEAQLEKSRLLSDRFSAERPKGSFSTLEIQRTEQGDSAMYLCASSWGGTEAFFGQGTRLTVV.